A single T cell receptor (beta chain) is shown here with its context. Its matching antigen is unknown. The data belong to a study of monozygotic twins with inflammatory bowel disease. General observations from the study: People with IBD had fewer clonotypes in common with others than healthy twins did, especially with disease activity. Healthy co-twins showed greater TCRbeta diversity (inverse Simpson) than IBD patients.

The CDR3 is 14 amino acids. The germline V gene encodes CDR1 KGHSH and CDR2 LQKENI. TCRdb reanalyzed the 5' RACE reads, giving one entry per CDR3 protein sequence and no DNA. The sample table includes fewer than 400,000 distinct CDR3 sequences. The sequencing sample was made of blood. The sequence was collected from a human donor with ulcerative colitis or Crohn's disease, or a healthy co-twin of an affected twin (not recorded which). This rearrangement joins TRBV18 to TRBJ2-1; the TCRdb D gene call, TRBD1, has no DNA to confirm it. This chain's CDR3 is CASSPQDTGGEQFF.